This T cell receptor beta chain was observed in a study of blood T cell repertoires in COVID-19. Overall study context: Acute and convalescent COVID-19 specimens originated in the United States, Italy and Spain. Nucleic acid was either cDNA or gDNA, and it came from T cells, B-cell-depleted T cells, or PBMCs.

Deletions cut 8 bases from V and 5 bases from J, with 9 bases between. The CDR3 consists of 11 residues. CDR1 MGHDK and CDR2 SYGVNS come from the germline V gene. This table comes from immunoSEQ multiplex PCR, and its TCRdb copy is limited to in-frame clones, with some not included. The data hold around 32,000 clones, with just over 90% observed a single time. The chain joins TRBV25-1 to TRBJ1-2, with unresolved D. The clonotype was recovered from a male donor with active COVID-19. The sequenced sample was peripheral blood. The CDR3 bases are TGTGCCAGCTCCGGAGGATATGGCTACACCTTC. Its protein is CASSGGYGYTF.